These 10 T cell receptor beta chains share one sample of origin, sequenced in a study of metastatic and nonmetastatic thyroid tumors. TCRdb reassembled clones from the PCR reads with MiXCR. Counted here are tens of thousands of clones, around 20% occurring once; the ten biggest clones make up about 43%. Each patient went into thyroid surgery without having received any treatment. The sample was blood. These receptors originate from a female donor with papillary thyroid cancer or a benign thyroid nodule (not recorded which). Some clones in this sample may be carry-over from other donors' samples.

This rearrangement joins TRBV28 to TRBJ2-5, with D hard to call. This CDR3 spans 13 amino acids. The V gene lost 6 bases and the J gene lost 11 bases, with 19 bases spanning the gap. Germline-derived CDR1 and CDR2 are MDHEN and SYDVKM. Here the CDR3 DNA reads TGTGCCAGCAGGGCGGTATCCTACAATGAGCAGTACTTC. The encoded protein is CASRAVSYNEQYF.

This clone was seen repeatedly, ten times or more. V usage is TRBV4-2 and J usage is TRBJ2-1; 9 nucleotides align to TRBD2. Germline V gene lookup returns CDR1 LGHNA and CDR2 YNFKEQ. The CDR3 contains 17 residues. The ends lost 5 bases at V and 8 bases at J; junction bases unmatched: 16. The CDR3 DNA is TGTGCCAGCAGCGCCCAGGCTACTAGCGGGCTCGCCGATGAGCAGTTCTTC. This codes for CASSAQATSGLADEQFF.

This clone was counted many times. This chain uses TRBV5-1 with TRBJ2-2, with no clear D. V was pared by 2 bases and J by 7 bases, with 9 bases between. Germline V CDR1 and CDR2: SGHRS, YFSETQ. CDR3 length: 13 residues. The CDR3 protein is CASSLERIGELFF. The CDR3 coding sequence is TGCGCCAGCAGCTTAGAGCGTATCGGGGAGCTGTTTTTT. The whole variable domain, filled in from reference TRBV5-1 and TRBJ2-2, reads KAGVTQTPRYLIKTRGQQVTLSCSPISGHRSVSWYQQTPGQGLQFLFEYFSETQRNKGNFPGRFSGRQFSNSRSEMNVSTLELGDSALYLCASSLERIGELFFGEGSRLTVL.

This clone was seen repeatedly, ten times or more. V usage is TRBV20-1 and J usage is TRBJ2-2; 11 nucleotides agree with TRBD2. This CDR3 spans 15 amino acids. CDR1 and CDR2 from the germline V gene are DFQATT and SNEGSKA (reference sequence). The V segment lost 5 bases and the J segment 5 bases; nucleotides outside the gene matches: 7. CDR3 sequence: CSASTSGSGTGELFF. Here the CDR3 DNA reads TGCAGTGCTTCCACTAGCGGGAGCGGAACCGGGGAGCTGTTTTTT.

The sample holds a few counts of this clone. A junction boundary mismatches the germline segment, possibly from a read error. The chain carries TRBV6-1 and TRBJ1-5; D might be TRBD1 (6 bases). The CDR3 is 15 amino acids. Per the germline V gene, CDR1 is MNHNS and CDR2 is SASEGT. Here the CDR3 DNA reads TGTGCCAGCAGTGTGAGCAGGGGTAGCAATCAGCCCAAGAATTTT. Its translation is CASSVSRGSNQPKNF.

This chain connects TRBV2 to TRBJ1-6; D remains ambiguous. Germline V lookup: CDR1 SNHLY, CDR2 FYNNEI. This CDR3 region has 15 residues. V lost 3 bases to trimming and J lost 5 bases, with 11 bases between them. CDR3 region: CASSDGSSDNSPLHF. The CDR3 nucleotides read TGTGCCAGCAGTGATGGTTCGAGTGATAATTCACCCCTCCACTTT.

This clone was observed at least ten times. The rearrangement links TRBV7-2 to TRBJ2-3; 10 nucleotides line up with TRBD2. The CDR3 runs to 15 residues. In germline, CDR1 is SGHTA, CDR2 FQGNSA. With 4 bases clipped from V and 3 bases from J, the junction kept 4 bases outside the gene matches. The CDR3 protein is CASSWVAGGTDTQYF. DNA for the CDR3: TGTGCCAGCAGCTGGGTAGCGGGAGGAACAGATACGCAGTATTTT. The full variable domain, completed using reference TRBV7-2 and TRBJ2-3, is GAGVSQSPSNKVTEKGKDVELRCDPISGHTALYWYRQSLGQGLEFLIYFQGNSAPDKSGLPSDRFSAERTGGSVSTLTIQRTQQEDSAVYLCASSWVAGGTDTQYFGPGTRLTVL.

This chain links TRBV28 with TRBJ2-5; 8 positions agree with TRBD2. V lost 3 bases, J lost 1 base, and 10 bases stayed unmatched. The V gene's germline CDR1 is MDHEN and CDR2 SYDVKM. The CDR3 runs 17 residues. CDR3 region: CASSFGLAGPSQETQYF. CDR3 in DNA: TGTGCCAGCAGTTTCGGGCTAGCGGGCCCAAGCCAAGAGACCCAGTACTTC.

The gene calls are TRBV19 and TRBJ1-1; the match to TRBD1 covers 7 bases. Germline V gives CDR1 LNHDA, CDR2 SQIVND (reference sequence). The CDR3 has 14 residues. After removal of 6 bases from V and 0 bases from J, the junction contained 4 bases not matched to a gene. The CDR3 loop is CASRRQGMNTEAFF. The CDR3 DNA is TGTGCCAGTAGAAGACAGGGCATGAACACTGAAGCTTTCTTT.

This clone was seen only a few times. The chain uses TRBV2 and TRBJ2-7; D could derive from TRBD1 or TRBD2 (5 bases each). Germline V gives CDR1 SNHLY, CDR2 FYNNEI. The V end was cut by 8 bases, the J end by 1 base, with 12 bases between. The CDR3 contains 13 residues. The chain's CDR3 is CASEGQESYEQYF. The DNA for the CDR3 is TGTGCCAGCGAGGGGCAGGAATCCTACGAGCAGTACTTC.